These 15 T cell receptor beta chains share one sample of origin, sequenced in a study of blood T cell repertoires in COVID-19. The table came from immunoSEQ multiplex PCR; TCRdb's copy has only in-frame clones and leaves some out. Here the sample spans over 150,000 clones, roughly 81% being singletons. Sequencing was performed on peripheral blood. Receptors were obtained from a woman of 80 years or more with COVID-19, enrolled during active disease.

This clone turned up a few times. CDR3 DNA sequence: TGTGCCAGCAGTTCGACAGGGAACTATGGCTACACCTTC. Protein product: CASSSTGNYGYTF. The chain links TRBV27 to TRBJ1-2; 7 nucleotides align to TRBD1. Germline V gives CDR1 MNHEY, CDR2 SMNVEV (reference sequence). This CDR3 is 13 amino acids long. The J segment lost 2 bases and the V segment lost 4 bases, leaving 1 base of the junction unmatched.

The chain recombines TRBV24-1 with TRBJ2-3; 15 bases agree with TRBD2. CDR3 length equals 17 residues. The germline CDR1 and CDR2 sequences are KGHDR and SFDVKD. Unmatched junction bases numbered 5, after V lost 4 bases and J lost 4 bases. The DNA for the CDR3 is TGTGCCACCAGTGACTGGACTAGCGGGAGGGTCGCAGATACGCAGTATTTT. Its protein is CATSDWTSGRVADTQYF.

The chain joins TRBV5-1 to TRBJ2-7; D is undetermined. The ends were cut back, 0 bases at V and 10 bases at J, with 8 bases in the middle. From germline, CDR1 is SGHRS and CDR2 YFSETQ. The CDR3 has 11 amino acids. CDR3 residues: CASSLGQAQYF. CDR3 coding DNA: TGCGCCAGCAGCTTGGGGCAGGCCCAGTACTTC.

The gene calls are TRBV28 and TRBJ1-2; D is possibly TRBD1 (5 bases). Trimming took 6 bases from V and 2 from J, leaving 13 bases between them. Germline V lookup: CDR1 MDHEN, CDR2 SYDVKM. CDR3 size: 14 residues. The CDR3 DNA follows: TGTGCCAGCAGCCCGATCGGGGGAAACTATGGCTACACCTTC. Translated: CASSPIGGNYGYTF.

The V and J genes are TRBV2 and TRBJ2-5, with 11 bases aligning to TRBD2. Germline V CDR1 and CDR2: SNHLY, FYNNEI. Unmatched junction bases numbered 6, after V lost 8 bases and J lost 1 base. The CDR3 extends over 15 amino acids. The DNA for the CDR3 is TGTGCCAGCTCGGCGGGACTAGCGGTCCAAGAGACCCAGTACTTC. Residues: CASSAGLAVQETQYF.

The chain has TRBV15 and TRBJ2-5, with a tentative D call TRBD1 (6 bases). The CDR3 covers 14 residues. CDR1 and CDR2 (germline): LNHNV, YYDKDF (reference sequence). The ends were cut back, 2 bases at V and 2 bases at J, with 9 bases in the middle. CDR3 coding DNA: TGTGCCACCAGCAGATTCGGACAGCAAGAGACCCAGTACTTC. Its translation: CATSRFGQQETQYF.

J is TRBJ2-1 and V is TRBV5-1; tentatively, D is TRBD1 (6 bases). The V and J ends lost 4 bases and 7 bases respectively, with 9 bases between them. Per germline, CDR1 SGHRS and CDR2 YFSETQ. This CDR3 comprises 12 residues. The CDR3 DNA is TGCGCCAGCAGCCCCGACAGGAATGAGCAGTTCTTC. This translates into CASSPDRNEQFF.

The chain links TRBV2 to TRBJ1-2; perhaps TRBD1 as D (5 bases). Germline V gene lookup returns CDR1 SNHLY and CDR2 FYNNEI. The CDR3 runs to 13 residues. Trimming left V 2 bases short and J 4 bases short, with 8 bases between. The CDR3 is CASSELTAYGYTF. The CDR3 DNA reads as TGTGCCAGCAGTGAACTGACAGCCTATGGCTACACCTTC.

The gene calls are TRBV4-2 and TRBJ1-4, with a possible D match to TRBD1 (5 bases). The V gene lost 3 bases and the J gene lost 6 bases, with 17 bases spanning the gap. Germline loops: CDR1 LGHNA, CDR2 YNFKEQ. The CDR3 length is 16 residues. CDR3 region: CASSHILRGRDEKLFF. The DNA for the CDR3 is TGTGCCAGCAGCCACATTCTTAGGGGAAGGGATGAAAAACTGTTTTTT.

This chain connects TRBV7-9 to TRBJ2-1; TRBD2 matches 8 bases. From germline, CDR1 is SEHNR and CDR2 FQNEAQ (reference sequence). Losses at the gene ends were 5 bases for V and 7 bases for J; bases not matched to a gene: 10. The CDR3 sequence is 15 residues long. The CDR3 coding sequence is TGTGCCAGCAGCCCATCATACGGACTAGCAAATGAGCAGTTCTTC. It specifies CASSPSYGLANEQFF.

The CDR3 DNA reads TGTGCCAGCAGTTTAAAGAACAGCGGGAGGGCCCCCACCGGGGAGCTGTTTTTT. Its translation: CASSLKNSGRAPTGELFF. V and J are TRBV28 and TRBJ2-2, with 10 bases lining up with TRBD2. Germline CDR1 MDHEN, CDR2 SYDVKM. The V segment lost 2 bases and the J segment 4 bases; nucleotides outside the gene matches: 10. The CDR3 is 18 residues long. Using reference TRBV28 and TRBJ2-2 for the parts outside the CDR3, the full variable domain is DVKVTQSSRYLVKRTGEKVFLECVQDMDHENMFWYRQDPGLGLRLIYFSYDVKMKEKGDIPEGYSVSREKKERFSLILESASTNQTSMYLCASSLKNSGRAPTGELFFGEGSRLTVL.

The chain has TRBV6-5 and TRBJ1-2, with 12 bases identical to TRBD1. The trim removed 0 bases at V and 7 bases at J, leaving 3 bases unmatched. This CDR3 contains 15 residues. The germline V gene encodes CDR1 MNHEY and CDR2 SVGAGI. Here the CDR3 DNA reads TGTGCCAGCAGTTACTCCGGGACAGGGGGCCTTGGCTACACCTTC. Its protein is CASSYSGTGGLGYTF.

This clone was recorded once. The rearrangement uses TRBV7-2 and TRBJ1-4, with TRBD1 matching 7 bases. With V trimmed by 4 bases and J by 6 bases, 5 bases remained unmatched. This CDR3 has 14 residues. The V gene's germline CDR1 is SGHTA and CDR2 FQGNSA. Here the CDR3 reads CASSSSGGYEKLFF. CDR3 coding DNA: TGTGCCAGCAGCTCATCAGGGGGTTATGAAAAACTGTTTTTT. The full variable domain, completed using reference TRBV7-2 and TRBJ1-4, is GAGVSQSPSNKVTEKGKDVELRCDPISGHTALYWYRQSLGQGLEFLIYFQGNSAPDKSGLPSDRFSAERTGGSVSTLTIQRTQQEDSAVYLCASSSSGGYEKLFFGSGTQLSVL.

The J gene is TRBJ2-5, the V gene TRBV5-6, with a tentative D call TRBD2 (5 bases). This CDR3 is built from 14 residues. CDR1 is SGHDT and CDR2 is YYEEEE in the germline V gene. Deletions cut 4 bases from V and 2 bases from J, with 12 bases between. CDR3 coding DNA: TGTGCCAGCAGCATAAGGACTGCTCAAGAGACCCAGTACTTC. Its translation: CASSIRTAQETQYF.

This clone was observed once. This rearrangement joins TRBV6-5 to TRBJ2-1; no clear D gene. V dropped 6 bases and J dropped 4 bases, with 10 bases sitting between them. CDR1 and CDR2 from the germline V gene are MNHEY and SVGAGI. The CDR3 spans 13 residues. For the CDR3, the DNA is TGTGCCAGCAGCAGGATGGATTACAATGAGCAGTTCTTC. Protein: CASSRMDYNEQFF.